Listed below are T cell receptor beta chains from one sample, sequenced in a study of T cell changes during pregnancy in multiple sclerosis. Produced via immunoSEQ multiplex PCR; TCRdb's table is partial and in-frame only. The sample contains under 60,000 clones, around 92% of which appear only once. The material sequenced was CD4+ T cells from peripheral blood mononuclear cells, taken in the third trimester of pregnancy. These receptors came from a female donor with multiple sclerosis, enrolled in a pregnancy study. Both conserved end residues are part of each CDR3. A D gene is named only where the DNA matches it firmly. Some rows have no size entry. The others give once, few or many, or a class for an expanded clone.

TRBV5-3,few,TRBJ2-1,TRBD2,TGTGCCAGAAGCTTAGGACTAGGGCCTTTCAATGAGCAGTTCTTC,CARSLGLGPFNEQFF
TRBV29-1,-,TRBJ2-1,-,TGCAGCGTTTTTGGGGGGGCGAGGAATGAGCAGTTCTTC,CSVFGGARNEQFF
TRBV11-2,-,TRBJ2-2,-,TGTGCCAGCAGCATCGACAGCACCGGGGAGCTGTTTTTT,CASSIDSTGELFF
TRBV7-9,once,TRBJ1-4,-,TGTGCCAGCAGCTTGTTCCCGGGGGGGACTAATGAAAAACTGTTTTTT,CASSLFPGGTNEKLFF
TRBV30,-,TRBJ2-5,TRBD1,TGTGCCTGGAGTCCTGGGACAGGCAACCAAGAGACCCAGTACTTC,CAWSPGTGNQETQYF
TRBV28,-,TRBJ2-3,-,TGTGCCAGCAGTAGCGTTTTAGATACGCAGTATTTT,CASSSVLDTQYF
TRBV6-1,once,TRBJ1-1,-,TGTGCCAGCAGTGAAGGGCGGGCGGTTGGGACTGAAGCTTTCTTT,CASSEGRAVGTEAFF
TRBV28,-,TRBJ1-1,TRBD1,TGTGCCAGCAGCCGGGGATTGGGACAGTCGAACACTGAAGCTTTCTTT,CASSRGLGQSNTEAFF
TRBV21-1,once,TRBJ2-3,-,TGTGCCAGCAGCAAATGGGTGGACAGGGGACCCACAGATACGCAGTATTTT,CASSKWVDRGPTDTQYF
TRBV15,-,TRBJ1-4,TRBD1,TGTGCCACCAGCAGAGATCTAGTAAGAGGGGGCAGCGAAAAACTGTTTTTT,CATSRDLVRGGSEKLFF
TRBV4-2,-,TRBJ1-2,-,TGTGCCAGCAGCCAAACCACAGGTTCTAACTATGGCTACACCTTC,CASSQTTGSNYGYTF
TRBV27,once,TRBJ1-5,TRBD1,TGTGCCAGCAGTACGACAGGGGGCTTGAGCAATCAGCCCCAGCATTTT,CASSTTGGLSNQPQHF
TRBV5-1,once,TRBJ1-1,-,TGCGCCAGCAGCCAACTGGGGGCTCTGAACACTGAAGCTTTCTTT,CASSQLGALNTEAFF
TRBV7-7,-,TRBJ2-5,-,TGTGCCAGCAGCTCAGAACCAGGGGATTGGGAGACCCAGTACTTC,CASSSEPGDWETQYF
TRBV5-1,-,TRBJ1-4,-,TGCGCCAGCAGCTCCACTAGTACTAATGAAAAACTGTTTTTT,CASSSTSTNEKLFF
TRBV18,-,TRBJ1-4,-,TGTGCCAGCTCTACAAGTTCGGGTCGGAGGAATGAAAAACTGTTTTTT,CASSTSSGRRNEKLFF
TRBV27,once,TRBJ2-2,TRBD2,TGTGCCAGCAGTGCCTTAAGTGGGAGGGCCTCCGGGGAGCTGTTTTTT,CASSALSGRASGELFF
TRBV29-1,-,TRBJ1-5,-,TGCAGCGTTGGCAGCGGCAGTCAGCCCCAGCATTTT,CSVGSGSQPQHF
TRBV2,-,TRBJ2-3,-,TGTGCCAGCAGTGACAGGCTTAGCACAGATACGCAGTATTTT,CASSDRLSTDTQYF
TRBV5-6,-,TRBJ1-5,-,TGTGCCAGCAGCTTGATAGGTCAGGGTAGGAATCAGCCCCAGCATTTT,CASSLIGQGRNQPQHF
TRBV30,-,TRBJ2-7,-,TGTGCCTGGAGTGTAGCAGGGAATCCCTACGAGCAGTACTTC,CAWSVAGNPYEQYF
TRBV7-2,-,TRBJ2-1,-,TGTGCCAGCAGCTTAAATGGCGGGGTAGGGAATGAGCAGTTCTTC,CASSLNGGVGNEQFF
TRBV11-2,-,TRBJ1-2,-,TGTGCCAGCAGCTTAGATCCCCAGGGAGGTAACTATGGCTACACCTTC,CASSLDPQGGNYGYTF
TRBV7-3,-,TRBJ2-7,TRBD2,TGTGCCAGCAGCTTAGGCCCGGCTAGCGGGATGTACGAGCAGTACTTC,CASSLGPASGMYEQYF
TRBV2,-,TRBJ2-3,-,TGTGCCAGCAGGGGCCTCACAGATACGCAGTATTTT,CASRGLTDTQYF
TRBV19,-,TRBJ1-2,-,TGTGCCAGTAGTATCGGGGAGGGCCCCTATGGCTACACCTTC,CASSIGEGPYGYTF
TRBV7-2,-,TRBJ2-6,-,TGTGCCAGCAGCCTCAGGGTTTCCGGGGCCAACGTCCTGACTTTC,CASSLRVSGANVLTF
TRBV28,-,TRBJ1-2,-,TGTGCCAGCAGTTTTACCCCAGCGAGAAACTATGGCTACACCTTC,CASSFTPARNYGYTF
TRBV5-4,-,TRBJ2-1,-,TGTGCCAGCAGCTTGGCCAGGCAGGAGCAGTTCTTC,CASSLARQEQFF